The present entry profiles one T cell receptor (beta chain) with its context. The antigen is unknown. This sample is part of a study of T cell responses to AZD1222 COVID-19 vaccine. Libraries were prepared by immunoSEQ multiplex PCR; TCRdb keeps only in-frame clonotypes and omits some of them. The sample gives roughly 120,000 clones, 92% of which show up once; around 8.2% is in the top ten. Whole-study results and caveats: Donors were chiefly white British, with a greater number of females, and clonal diversity was perhaps underestimated. Sampling captured repertoires only after the peak T cell response. The study found vaccine-associated CD4 TCRs spanning spike, dominant at 160-218 and 743-854. The study reported that nearly half of spike-specific TCRs target unmutated variant regions.

CDR1 and CDR2 from the germline V gene are MNHEY and SMNVEV (reference sequence). The CDR3 length is 13 residues. V lost 5 bases to trimming and J lost 4 bases, with 11 bases between them. The V gene is TRBV27, the J gene TRBJ2-5; possible D gene TRBD1, 6 bases. This TCR came from an adult who received the AZD1222 COVID-19 vaccine. Here the sequenced sample was peripheral blood, taken 28 days after the second AZD1222 dose. CDR3 sequence (DNA): TGTGCCAGCAGTACCACAGGGAGAGAGACCCAGTACTTC. Residues: CASSTTGRETQYF.